Sequencing of this T cell receptor (beta chain) was carried out in a study of Tregs in tolerant kidney transplant recipients. Notes on this clone: Read coverage stops 3 residues before the CDR3 terminus; the germline J gene supplies the remainder.

The CDR3 is 15 residues long. J gave up 1 base and V 4 bases, and 6 bases lay outside the gene matches. CDR1 and CDR2 from the germline V gene are SGHRS and YFSETQ. Mixed chimerism was transient after nonmyeloablative marrow transplants from related graft donors. The data were produced by immunoSEQ multiplex PCR, yet TCRdb's version contains in-frame clones alone and is incomplete. The table for this sample gives about 11,000 clones. This rearrangement joins TRBV5-1 to TRBJ2-7, with 9 bases that match TRBD1. This receptor was identified in a human patient who received a combined kidney and bone marrow transplant. Some of the T cells might come from the graft donor. The sample was CD8+ T cells from blood (PBMCs), taken 24 months after the transplant. The CDR3 bases that were read are TGCGCCAGCAGCACCGCCGGGACAGGGTCCTACGAG. Its translation is CASSTAGTGSYE. The complete CDR3 protein is CASSTAGTGSYEQYF. The whole variable domain, remainder taken from reference TRBV5-1 and TRBJ2-7, is KAGVTQTPRYLIKTRGQQVTLSCSPISGHRSVSWYQQTPGQGLQFLFEYFSETQRNKGNFPGRFSGRQFSNSRSEMNVSTLELGDSALYLCASSTAGTGSYEQYFGPGTRLTVT.